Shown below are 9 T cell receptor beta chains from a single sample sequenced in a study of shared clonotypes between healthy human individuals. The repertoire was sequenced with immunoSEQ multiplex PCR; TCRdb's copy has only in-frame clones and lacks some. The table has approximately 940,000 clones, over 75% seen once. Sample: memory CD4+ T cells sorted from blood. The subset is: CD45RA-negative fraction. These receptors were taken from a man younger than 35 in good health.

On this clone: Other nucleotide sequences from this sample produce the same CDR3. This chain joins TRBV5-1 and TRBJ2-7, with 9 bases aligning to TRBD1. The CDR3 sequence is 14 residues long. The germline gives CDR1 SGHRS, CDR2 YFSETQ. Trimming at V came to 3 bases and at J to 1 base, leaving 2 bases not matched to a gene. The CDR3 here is CASSWGQGSYEQYF. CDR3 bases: TGCGCCAGCAGCTGGGGACAGGGATCCTACGAGCAGTACTTC. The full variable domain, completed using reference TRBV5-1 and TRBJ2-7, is KAGVTQTPRYLIKTRGQQVTLSCSPISGHRSVSWYQQTPGQGLQFLFEYFSETQRNKGNFPGRFSGRQFSNSRSEMNVSTLELGDSALYLCASSWGQGSYEQYFGPGTRLTVT.

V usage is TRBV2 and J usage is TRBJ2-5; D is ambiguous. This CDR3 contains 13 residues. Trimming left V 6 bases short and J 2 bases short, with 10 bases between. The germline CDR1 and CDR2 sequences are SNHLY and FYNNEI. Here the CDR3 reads CASSHEKQETQYF. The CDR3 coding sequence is TGTGCCAGCAGCCACGAGAAACAAGAGACCCAGTACTTC.

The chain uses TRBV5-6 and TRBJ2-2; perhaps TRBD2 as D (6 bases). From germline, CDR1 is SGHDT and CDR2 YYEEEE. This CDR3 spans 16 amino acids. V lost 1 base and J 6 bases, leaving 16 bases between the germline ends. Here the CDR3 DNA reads TGTGCCAGCAGCTTGCAGGCCCGGGGGTTCCCCGGGGAGCTGTTTTTT. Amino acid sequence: CASSLQARGFPGELFF.

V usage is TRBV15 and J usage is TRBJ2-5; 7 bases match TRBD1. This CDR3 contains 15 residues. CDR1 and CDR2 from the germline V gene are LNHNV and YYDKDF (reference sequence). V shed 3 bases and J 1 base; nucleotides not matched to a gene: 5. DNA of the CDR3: TGTGCCACCAGCAGTCTAGGGACAGCCCAAGAGACCCAGTACTTC. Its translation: CATSSLGTAQETQYF.

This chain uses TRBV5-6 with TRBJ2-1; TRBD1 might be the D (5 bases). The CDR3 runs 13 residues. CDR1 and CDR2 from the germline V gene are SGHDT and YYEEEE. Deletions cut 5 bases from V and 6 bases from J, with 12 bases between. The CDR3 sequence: CASSNQGSNEQFF. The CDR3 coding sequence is TGTGCCAGCAGTAATCAGGGATCCAATGAGCAGTTCTTC.

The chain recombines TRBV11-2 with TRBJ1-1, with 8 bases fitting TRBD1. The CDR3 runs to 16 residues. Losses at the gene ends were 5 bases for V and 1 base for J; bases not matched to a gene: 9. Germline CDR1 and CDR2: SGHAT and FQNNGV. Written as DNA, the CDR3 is TGTGCCAGCAGCCCGACCTGGGACAGGTCGAACACTGAAGCTTTCTTT. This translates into CASSPTWDRSNTEAFF.

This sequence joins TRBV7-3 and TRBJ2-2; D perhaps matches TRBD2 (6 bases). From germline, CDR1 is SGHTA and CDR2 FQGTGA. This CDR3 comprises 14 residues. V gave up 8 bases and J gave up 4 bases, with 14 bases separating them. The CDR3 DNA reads TGTGCCAGCGGAGGGCCCCTAGGCACCGGGGAGCTGTTTTTT. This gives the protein CASGGPLGTGELFF.

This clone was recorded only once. CDR3 nucleotide sequence: TGTGCCAGCAGTGAAGCGAGGACTTCCCTTCAGTACTTC. Protein product: CASSEARTSLQYF. The chain recombines TRBV6-1 with TRBJ2-4; D possibly corresponds to TRBD2 (5 bases). Germline loops: CDR1 MNHNS, CDR2 SASEGT. The CDR3 runs to 13 residues. Trimming pared 0 bases from V and 11 bases from J, leaving 11 bases between.

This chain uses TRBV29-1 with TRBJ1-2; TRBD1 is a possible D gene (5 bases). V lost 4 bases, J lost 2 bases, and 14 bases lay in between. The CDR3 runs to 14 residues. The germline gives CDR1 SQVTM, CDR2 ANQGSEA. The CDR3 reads CSVGGVEGNYGYTF. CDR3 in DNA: TGCAGCGTTGGGGGAGTAGAGGGGAACTATGGCTACACCTTC.